Below are 24 T cell receptor beta chains sequenced from a single sample in a study of T cells in Graves' hyperthyroidism and ophthalmopathy. TCR beta CDR3 regions were amplified from RNA transcripts. The HTBI primer set was used in a first-round RT-PCR of the TCR CDR3. TCRdb reprocessed the multiplex PCR reads with MiXCR, giving one entry per CDR3 protein. The sample records 640,000 or so distinct CDR3 sequences, 14% to 15% being singletons. Sequencing was carried out using blood. These receptor sequences come from a woman between 40 and 50 years old with Graves' ophthalmopathy.

This clonotype was seen a few times. This chain joins TRBV20-1 and TRBJ1-2, with 9 nucleotides matching TRBD1. The CDR3 has 16 amino acids. Germline lookup yields CDR1 DFQATT and CDR2 SNEGSKA (reference sequence). Trimming at V came to 6 bases and at J to 1 base, leaving 12 bases not matched to a gene. The CDR3 nucleotides read TGCAGTGCGGAAGACCTTGACAGGGGGGTTAACTATGGCTACACCTTC. It encodes CSAEDLDRGVNYGYTF.

This clonotype has ten or more counts. This chain links TRBV6-1 with TRBJ2-7, with TRBD1 matching 8 bases. This CDR3 has 16 amino acids. V trimming: 1 base; J trimming: 3 bases; junction bases outside the gene matches: 8. Germline V gene lookup returns CDR1 MNHNS and CDR2 SASEGT. The CDR3 loop is CASSEVGTGGIYEQYF. As DNA, the CDR3 is TGTGCCAGCAGTGAAGTGGGAACAGGGGGGATCTACGAGCAGTACTTC.

This clonotype came up a few times. The chain is built from TRBV25-1 and TRBJ1-2; D might be TRBD1 (5 bases). The germline V and J ends were trimmed by 5 bases and 8 bases, with 12 bases remaining between them. This CDR3 has 12 residues. CDR1 and CDR2 (germline): MGHDK, SYGVNS. The CDR3 bases are TGTGCCAGCAGTACCCTTGGGGCCGGCTACACCTTC. Protein product: CASSTLGAGYTF.

There are a few counts of this clonotype. The J gene is TRBJ2-7, the V gene TRBV12-3 or TRBV12-4, with 11 bases lining up with TRBD2. The CDR3 sequence is 14 residues long. Trimming took 5 bases from V and 6 from J; bases not matched to a gene: 6. The CDR3 DNA is TGTGCCAGCAGTCCTATAGCGGGAGGGTTCGAGCAGTACTTC. Protein sequence: CASSPIAGGFEQYF.

Regarding this clonotype: One end of the junction varies from germline; a read error may be responsible. This chain links TRBV28 with TRBJ2-5; D perhaps matches TRBD1 (5 bases). Germline V gene lookup returns CDR1 MDHEN and CDR2 SYDVKM. The CDR3 has 15 amino acids. The CDR3 loop is CASSSVDSTQEAQYF. The CDR3 DNA follows: TGTGCCAGCAGTTCAGTAGACAGTACCCAAGAGGCCCAGTACTTC. The full variable domain, completed using reference TRBV28 and TRBJ2-5, is DVKVTQSSRYLVKRTGEKVFLECVQDMDHENMFWYRQDPGLGLRLIYFSYDVKMKEKGDIPEGYSVSREKKERFSLILESASTNQTSMYLCASSSVDSTQEAQYFGPGTRLLVL.

Many counts were recorded for this clonotype. The chain is built from TRBV30 and TRBJ1-1; D is unclear. The V end lost 1 base, the J end lost 0 bases, and 6 bases lay between the germline ends. Germline CDR1 and CDR2: GTSNPN and SVGIG (reference sequence). This CDR3 is built from 13 residues. CDR3 sequence: CAWSEGMNTEAFF. The CDR3 nucleotides read TGTGCCTGGAGTGAGGGAATGAACACTGAAGCTTTCTTT.

This clonotype was recorded many times. This rearrangement joins TRBV4-2 to TRBJ2-7; no clear D gene. CDR3 length equals 13 residues. The germline V gene encodes CDR1 LGHNA and CDR2 YNFKEQ. V was pared by 0 bases and J by 3 bases, with 6 bases between. CDR3 DNA: TGTGCCAGCAGCCAAGAGAGAAACTACGAGCAGTACTTC. Translated, it gives CASSQERNYEQYF.

To note about this clonotype: A much larger clone differs from this one at a single base, so this may be a read error. No conserved phenylalanine or tryptophan ends this CDR3, so it is likely a read error. The chain couples TRBV6-1 to TRBJ2-7, with TRBD2 matching 12 bases. CDR1 and CDR2 (germline): MNHNS, SASEGT. The length of the CDR3 is 16 residues. Trimming at V came to 6 bases and at J to 2 bases, leaving 8 bases not matched to a gene. CDR3 nucleotide sequence: TGTGCCAGCAGACACCGACTAGCGGGAGAGACCTACGAGCAGTACCTC. It yields the protein CASRHRLAGETYEQYL.

This clonotype was detected many times. V gene TRBV20-1 combines with J gene TRBJ1-5; D not resolved. V was shortened by 3 bases and J by 2 bases, with 17 bases between the two germline ends. Per the germline V gene, CDR1 is DFQATT and CDR2 is SNEGSKA (reference sequence). There are 16 residues in the CDR3. The CDR3 nucleotides read TGCAGTGCTAGTGACGGGAGGGATCTTGGCAATCAGCCCCAGCATTTT. Residues: CSASDGRDLGNQPQHF.

This chain links TRBV11-1 with TRBJ2-2; D is perhaps TRBD1 or TRBD2 (5 bases each). Germline-derived CDR1 and CDR2 are SGHAT and FQDESV (reference sequence). The CDR3 loop spans 13 amino acids. V lost 5 bases and J 9 bases, leaving 13 bases between the germline ends. The CDR3: CASSPSRDRELFF. Here the CDR3 DNA reads TGTGCCAGCAGCCCTAGTCGGGACCGGGAGCTGTTTTTT.

This clonotype was recorded at least ten times. The rearrangement joins TRBV30 to TRBJ1-3; D unclear. CDR1 is GTSNPN, CDR2 SVGIG, per germline (reference sequence). The CDR3 length is 14 residues. Trimming took off 6 bases at V and 0 bases at J, with 12 bases between the two ends. The CDR3 coding sequence is TGTGCCTGCCCTGGGAGGGACTCTGGAAACACCATATATTTT. Its protein product is CACPGRDSGNTIYF.

There are a few counts of this clonotype. V is TRBV30 and J is TRBJ1-5, with D tentatively TRBD1 (5 bases). The germline V gene has CDR1 GTSNPN and CDR2 SVGIG (reference sequence). V was clipped by 2 bases and J by 2 bases, with 13 bases between them. This CDR3 has 15 residues. CDR3 nucleotides: TGTGCCTGGAGTCCCGGCAGGGTTGGCAATCAGCCCCAGCATTTT. It specifies CAWSPGRVGNQPQHF.

This clonotype was seen at least ten times. The rearrangement joins TRBV6-5 to TRBJ2-7; either TRBD1 or TRBD2 may supply D (5 bases each). There are 14 residues in the CDR3. V was pared by 4 bases and J by 3 bases, with 13 bases between. CDR1 is MNHEY and CDR2 is SVGAGI in the germline V gene. The CDR3 region is CASSSRRDGYEQYF. In DNA form, the CDR3 reads TGTGCCAGCAGTTCCCGCAGGGACGGCTACGAGCAGTACTTC.

This clonotype showed up many times. The rearrangement uses TRBV11-2 and TRBJ2-7; possibly TRBD2 for D (6 bases). Trimming shortened V by 4 bases and J by 0 bases, and 16 bases separated the two germline ends. This CDR3 is built from 16 residues. Germline V gene sequence: CDR1 SGHAT, CDR2 FQNNGV. This chain's CDR3 is CASSSPGLPHSYEQYF. CDR3 nucleotide sequence: TGTGCCAGCAGCTCGCCGGGACTGCCTCACTCCTACGAGCAGTACTTC.

There are many counts of this clonotype. The genes are TRBV28 and TRBJ2-5, with no clear D. The CDR3 has 12 amino acids. The germline CDR1 and CDR2 sequences are MDHEN and SYDVKM. Trimming pared 3 bases from V and 5 bases from J, leaving 7 bases between. The DNA for the CDR3 is TGTGCCAGCAGTTTTGAGGAGGAGACCCAGTACTTC. Encoded protein: CASSFEEETQYF. The entire variable domain, with the rest obtained from reference TRBV28 and TRBJ2-5, is as follows: DVKVTQSSRYLVKRTGEKVFLECVQDMDHENMFWYRQDPGLGLRLIYFSYDVKMKEKGDIPEGYSVSREKKERFSLILESASTNQTSMYLCASSFEEETQYFGPGTRLLVL.

This clonotype was observed many times. The V and J genes are TRBV20-1 and TRBJ2-7; D may be TRBD1 or TRBD2 (5 bases each). Germline CDR1 reads DFQATT; CDR2 reads SNEGSKA (reference sequence). The V gene lost 6 bases and the J gene lost 2 bases, with 11 bases spanning the gap. The CDR3 has 12 residues. The CDR3 loop reads CSARDGTYEQYF. DNA of the CDR3: TGCAGTGCACGGGACGGTACCTACGAGCAGTACTTC.

This clonotype came up many times. J is TRBJ2-7 and V is TRBV24-1, with 11 positions matching TRBD2. Trimming removed 4 bases from V and 1 base from J; junction bases left unmatched: 8. Germline CDR1 and CDR2: KGHDR and SFDVKD. CDR3 size: 17 residues. In DNA, the CDR3 is TGTGCCACCAGTGACGCCTTAGCGGGAGGGTCGTCCTACGAGCAGTACTTC. It translates to CATSDALAGGSSYEQYF.

There are many counts of this clonotype. The chain carries TRBV6-2 or TRBV6-3 and TRBJ1-1; no clear D gene. CDR1 MNHEY and CDR2 SVGEGT come from the germline V gene. This CDR3 has 11 residues. Trimming cost V 3 bases and J 8 bases, with 7 bases left between them. CDR3 nucleotides: TGTGCCAGCAGTTATGGAAAGGAAGCTTTCTTT. Translation: CASSYGKEAFF.

This clonotype occurred many times. The rearrangement joins TRBV7-2 to TRBJ1-1, with TRBD1 as a possible D gene (5 bases). V shed 0 bases and J shed 10 bases, with 12 bases lying between them. This CDR3 comprises 13 residues. Looked up from germline, CDR1 is SGHTA and CDR2 is FQGNSA. CDR3 protein: CASSLAFDSGAFF. The DNA for the CDR3 is TGTGCCAGCAGCTTAGCCTTCGACAGCGGAGCTTTCTTT.

This clonotype was counted between two and nine times. The rearrangement joins TRBV28 to TRBJ1-2; D may be TRBD1 (5 bases). This CDR3 is 14 amino acids long. In germline, CDR1 is MDHEN, CDR2 SYDVKM. V was trimmed by 2 bases and J by 8 bases, leaving 15 bases between them. CDR3 amino acids: CASSLTYRLLGYTF. CDR3 in DNA: TGTGCCAGCAGTTTAACCTACAGGTTGTTAGGCTACACCTTC.

This clonotype was counted ten times or more. V is TRBV6-2 or TRBV6-3 and J is TRBJ1-1, with 7 bases lining up with TRBD1. After removal of 10 bases from V and 1 base from J, the junction contained 12 bases not matched to a gene. This CDR3 is 15 amino acids long. Germline lookup yields CDR1 MNHEY and CDR2 SVGEGT. CDR3 region: CATLPGEGANTEAFF. DNA for the CDR3: TGTGCCACGCTTCCCGGGGAGGGGGCGAACACTGAAGCTTTCTTT.

This clonotype was seen more than once but under ten times. The gene calls are TRBV13 and TRBJ1-5, with TRBD1 as a possible D gene (5 bases). With 4 bases removed from V and 2 bases from J, the gap between germline ends came to 9 bases. The CDR3 totals 14 residues. Per the germline V gene, CDR1 is PRHDT and CDR2 is FYEKMQ (reference sequence). The CDR3 region has the DNA TGTGCCAGCAGCTCCAGGGAGGGCAATCAGCCCCAGCATTTT. Protein: CASSSREGNQPQHF.

In this sample, this clonotype turned up many times. V gene TRBV9 combines with J gene TRBJ2-5, with a possible D match to TRBD2 (5 bases). CDR1 is SGDLS, CDR2 YYNGEE, per germline. The V end was cut by 0 bases, the J end by 4 bases, with 10 bases between. The CDR3 is 14 amino acids. CDR3 bases: TGTGCCAGCAGCGTAGCTACTCGGGGAGAGACCCAGTACTTC. Amino acid sequence: CASSVATRGETQYF.

The table lists this clonotype with many counts. The rearrangement links TRBV20-1 to TRBJ2-3; D gene unclear. Germline CDR1 DFQATT, CDR2 SNEGSKA (reference sequence). This CDR3 spans 16 amino acids. The V gene lost 4 bases and the J gene lost 2 bases, with 19 bases spanning the gap. The CDR3 coding sequence is TGCAGTGCTAATGCCCTCACTTGGCGGACCACAGATACGCAGTATTTT. It is translated as CSANALTWRTTDTQYF.